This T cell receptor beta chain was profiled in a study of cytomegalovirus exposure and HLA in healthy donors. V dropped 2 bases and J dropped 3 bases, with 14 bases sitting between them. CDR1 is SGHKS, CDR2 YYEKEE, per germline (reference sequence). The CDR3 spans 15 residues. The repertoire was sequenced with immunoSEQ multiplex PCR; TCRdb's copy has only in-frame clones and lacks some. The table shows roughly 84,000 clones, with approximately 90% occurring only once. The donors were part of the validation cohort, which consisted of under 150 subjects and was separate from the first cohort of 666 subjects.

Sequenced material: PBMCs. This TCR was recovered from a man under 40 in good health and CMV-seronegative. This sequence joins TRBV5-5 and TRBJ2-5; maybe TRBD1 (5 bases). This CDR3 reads CASSLGQGTEETQYF. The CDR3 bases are TGTGCCAGCAGCTTAGGCCAGGGCACGGAAGAGACCCAGTACTTC.